These 26 T cell receptor beta chains came from one sample sequenced in a study of cytomegalovirus exposure and HLA in healthy donors. PCR involved 60 Vbeta and 13 Jbeta primers. Using immunoSEQ multiplex PCR, the repertoire was profiled, and TCRdb retains in-frame clones only, with some absent. The data hold roughly 190,000 clones, with 62% observed a single time. The sample consisted of PBMCs. These receptors all stem from a man aged 35 to 55 in good health and CMV-seronegative.

The chain employs TRBV5-1 and TRBJ2-1, with 9 bases aligning to TRBD2. The V segment lost 4 bases and the J segment 7 bases; nucleotides outside the gene matches: 12. Germline V CDR1 and CDR2: SGHRS, YFSETQ. The CDR3 totals 16 residues. CDR3 nucleotides: TGCGCCAGCAGCCCCGGTGCGGGGGGGTATCGGAATGAGCAGTTCTTC. This encodes CASSPGAGGYRNEQFF.

The chain couples TRBV14 to TRBJ2-5, with 8 bases matching TRBD1. After removal of 0 bases from V and 1 base from J, the junction contained 7 bases not matched to a gene. The CDR3 has 17 amino acids. Germline CDR1 SGHDN, CDR2 FVKESK. The DNA of the CDR3 is TGTGCCAGCAGCCAAGAGGCCGGGACAGGTTTCCAAGAGACCCAGTACTTC. As protein: CASSQEAGTGFQETQYF. Combining the CDR3 with reference TRBV14 and TRBJ2-5 gives the whole variable domain EAGVTQFPSHSVIEKGQTVTLRCDPISGHDNLYWYRRVMGKEIKFLLHFVKESKQDESGMPNNRFLAERTGGTYSTLKVQPAELEDSGVYFCASSQEAGTGFQETQYFGPGTRLLVL.

This clone was observed a few times. V gene TRBV6-6 combines with J gene TRBJ2-3, with 7 positions matching TRBD2. With V trimmed by 0 bases and J by 4 bases, 1 base remained unmatched. This CDR3 is 14 amino acids long. Germline V CDR1 and CDR2: MNHNY, SVGAGI (reference sequence). CDR3 in DNA: TGTGCCAGCAGTTACTCGAGCGGGGCAGATACGCAGTATTTT. Translated, it gives CASSYSSGADTQYF.

The chain couples TRBV6-4 to TRBJ1-2, with D perhaps matching TRBD1 (6 bases). From germline, CDR1 is MRHNA and CDR2 SNTAGT. V was shortened by 0 bases and J by 4 bases, with 36 bases between the two germline ends. The CDR3 consists of 23 residues. CDR3 sequence reads: CASSDSQGNEVRKMTDRPYGYTF. In DNA form, the CDR3 reads TGTGCCAGCAGTGACTCCCAGGGCAACGAAGTAAGAAAGATGACGGACAGACCCTATGGCTACACCTTC.

This chain connects TRBV30 to TRBJ2-7; D perhaps matches TRBD2 (5 bases). V dropped 7 bases and J dropped 6 bases, with 13 bases sitting between them. This CDR3 contains 11 residues. Germline V gene lookup returns CDR1 GTSNPN and CDR2 SVGIG (reference sequence). The CDR3 sequence is CAYKVASEQYF. The CDR3 DNA sequence: TGTGCCTACAAGGTAGCGTCCGAGCAGTACTTC.

About this clone: Other DNA sequences in the same sample also yield this CDR3. This chain connects TRBV28 to TRBJ1-2; 8 bases align to TRBD1. This CDR3 comprises 13 residues. Germline lookup yields CDR1 MDHEN and CDR2 SYDVKM. V shed 4 bases, J shed 5 bases, and the junction held 3 bases outside the gene matches. The CDR3 reads CASSSQGGYGYTF. CDR3 coding DNA: TGTGCCAGCAGTTCACAGGGGGGGTATGGCTACACCTTC.

This chain connects TRBV14 to TRBJ2-5; D not resolved. The germline V gene has CDR1 SGHDN and CDR2 FVKESK. The germline V and J ends were trimmed by 4 bases and 4 bases, with 13 bases remaining between them. The CDR3 contains 14 residues. The CDR3 DNA sequence: TGTGCCAGCAGCCCCCGATTCGGTCCAGAGACCCAGTACTTC. The encoded protein is CASSPRFGPETQYF.

V gene TRBV30 combines with J gene TRBJ2-3, with a tentative D call TRBD1 (7 bases). Trimming stripped 3 bases from V and 3 bases from J, with 16 bases between. The germline V gene has CDR1 GTSNPN and CDR2 SVGIG (reference sequence). The CDR3 has 15 amino acids. CDR3 region: CAWSIGRGRTDTQYF. The CDR3 DNA is TGTGCCTGGAGCATTGGCAGGGGGAGGACAGATACGCAGTATTTT. Full variable domain (outside the CDR3, taken from reference TRBV30 and TRBJ2-3): SQTIHQWPATLVQPVGSPLSLECTVEGTSNPNLYWYRQAAGRGLQLLFYSVGIGQISSEVPQNLSASRPQDRQFILSSKKLLLSDSGFYLCAWSIGRGRTDTQYFGPGTRLTVL.

This clone has a handful of counts. V gene TRBV7-6 combines with J gene TRBJ2-7; 8 nucleotides align to TRBD2. The germline V gene has CDR1 SGHVS and CDR2 FNYEAQ. CDR3 length: 18 residues. Unmatched junction bases numbered 18, after V lost 5 bases and J lost 3 bases. The CDR3 DNA reads as TGTGCCAGCAGCCCCGATTCGGGAGTGGTAGCGGGAATCTACGAGCAGTACTTC. Residues: CASSPDSGVVAGIYEQYF.

This chain connects TRBV5-4 to TRBJ2-2; D might be TRBD2 (5 bases). CDR3 size: 13 residues. Trimming removed 0 bases from V and 6 bases from J, with 6 bases in between. Germline CDR1 is SGHNT and CDR2 is YYREEE (reference sequence). The CDR3 region is CASSLDSAGELFF. CDR3 DNA sequence: TGTGCCAGCAGCTTGGATAGCGCCGGGGAGCTGTTTTTT.

This clone was seen more than once but under ten times. The chain employs TRBV6-1 and TRBJ1-2; TRBD1 agrees at 7 bases. This CDR3 comprises 15 residues. Germline V lookup: CDR1 MNHNS, CDR2 SASEGT. J was trimmed by 6 bases and V by 6 bases; bases with no gene match: 13. The CDR3: CASRPPQGRRDGYTF. The CDR3 DNA follows: TGTGCCAGCAGACCCCCACAGGGGAGGAGAGATGGCTACACCTTC.

The chain couples TRBV7-6 to TRBJ1-4; 11 nucleotides agree with TRBD1. Germline V lookup: CDR1 SGHVS, CDR2 FNYEAQ. The length of the CDR3 is 18 residues. With 6 bases clipped from V and 8 bases from J, the junction kept 17 bases outside the gene matches. The CDR3 is CASSSLRGDRGKREKLFF. CDR3 in DNA: TGTGCCAGCAGTTCCCTCCGTGGGGACAGGGGGAAAAGGGAAAAACTGTTTTTT.

The rearrangement joins TRBV9 to TRBJ1-2; a weak D match, TRBD1 (6 bases). The CDR3 is made up of 18 amino acids. V was trimmed by 3 bases and J by 5 bases, leaving 26 bases between them. Germline CDR1 reads SGDLS; CDR2 reads YYNGEE. The CDR3 loop is CASSGYGLGGTGRYGYTF. CDR3 nucleotide sequence: TGTGCCAGCAGCGGTTATGGTTTAGGTGGAACAGGGCGTTATGGCTACACCTTC. Looking up the rest from reference TRBV9 and TRBJ1-2 gives the full variable domain: DSGVTQTPKHLITATGQRVTLRCSPRSGDLSVYWYQQSLDQGLQFLIQYYNGEERAKGNILERFSAQQFPDLHSELNLSSLELGDSALYFCASSGYGLGGTGRYGYTFGSGTRLTVV.

The chain employs TRBV27 and TRBJ2-7, with 7 bases aligning to TRBD2. With V trimmed by 6 bases and J by 3 bases, 8 bases remained unmatched. This CDR3 has 14 amino acids. Germline V gene sequence: CDR1 MNHEY, CDR2 SMNVEV (reference sequence). The CDR3 protein is CASSQLGRGYEQYF. CDR3 coding DNA: TGTGCCAGCAGCCAACTAGGGAGGGGCTACGAGCAGTACTTC.

In regard to this clone: Sequence at one end of the junction differs from germline and may be a read error. Other DNA sequences in the sample encode the same CDR3. This sequence joins TRBV6-4 and TRBJ2-7, with 12 bases matching TRBD1. The length of the CDR3 is 14 residues. CDR1 is MRHNA and CDR2 is SNTAGT in the germline V gene. The CDR3 nucleotides are TGTGCCAGCAGCGCGGGACAGGGGGCGGACGAGCAGTACTTT. It specifies CASSAGQGADEQYF.

This chain uses TRBV21-1 with TRBJ1-2; the table names TRBD1, a call not compared with the DNA. TRBV21-1 is flagged as a pseudogene. The CDR3 spans 14 residues. CDR3 nucleotide sequence: TGTGCCAGCAGCGGCCGGGACAGCGATGGTGGCTACACCTTC. Its translation: CASSGRDSDGGYTF.

Here the CDR3 reads CASSLLRGTGELFF. The CDR3 DNA sequence: TGTGCCAGCAGTCTACTGCGGGGGACCGGGGAGCTGTTTTTT. The chain has TRBV6-1 and TRBJ2-2, with 7 nucleotides matching TRBD2. With 5 bases clipped from V and 5 bases from J, the junction kept 5 bases outside the gene matches. In germline, CDR1 is MNHNS, CDR2 SASEGT. The CDR3 sequence is 14 residues long.

This clone was picked up a small number of times. The chain employs TRBV6-5 and TRBJ1-3, with 7 bases matching TRBD1. V was clipped by 6 bases and J by 4 bases; unmatched bases: 9. CDR1 and CDR2 (germline): MNHEY, SVGAGI. The CDR3 contains 15 residues. The CDR3: CASSLDRVRGNTIYF. The CDR3 nucleotides read TGTGCCAGCAGCCTCGACAGGGTCCGCGGAAACACCATATATTTT.

CDR3 region: CASSDRDNYGYTF. CDR3 sequence (DNA): TGTGCCAGCTCGGACAGAGATAACTATGGCTACACCTTC. This chain links TRBV6-1 with TRBJ1-2; TRBD1 is a possible D gene (6 bases). Germline values: CDR1 MNHNS, CDR2 SASEGT. The length of the CDR3 is 13 residues. The germline V and J ends were trimmed by 8 bases and 1 base, with 11 bases remaining between them.

This clone was observed a few times. The chain uses TRBV11-1 and TRBJ1-1, with TRBD1 identical over 8 bases. Looked up from germline, CDR1 is SGHAT and CDR2 is FQDESV (reference sequence). J was trimmed by 5 bases and V by 1 base; bases with no gene match: 6. This CDR3 comprises 15 residues. The CDR3 DNA follows: TGTGCCAGCAGCTTAGAACGGACAGGGCGGACTGAAGCTTTCTTT. This gives the protein CASSLERTGRTEAFF.

With regard to this clone: Within the sample, other DNA sequences also encode this same CDR3. The V and J genes are TRBV7-6 and TRBJ2-7; 7 nucleotides agree with TRBD2. Germline lookup yields CDR1 SGHVS and CDR2 FNYEAQ. The CDR3 is 13 amino acids. V shed 2 bases and J 4 bases; nucleotides not matched to a gene: 2. CDR3 sequence (DNA): TGTGCCAGCAGCTTACCGGGGGGTTACGAGCAGTACTTC. This sequence encodes CASSLPGGYEQYF. The full variable domain, rest sourced from reference TRBV7-6 and TRBJ2-7, is GAGVSQSPRYKVTKRGQDVALRCDPISGHVSLYWYRQALGQGPEFLTYFNYEAQQDKSGLPNDRFSAERPEGSISTLTIQRTEQRDSAMYRCASSLPGGYEQYFGPGTRLTVT.

The rearrangement uses TRBV2 and TRBJ2-7; D is possibly TRBD1 (6 bases). Per the germline V gene, CDR1 is SNHLY and CDR2 is FYNNEI. The ends were cut back, 7 bases at V and 4 bases at J, with 14 bases in the middle. The CDR3 runs to 13 residues. The chain's CDR3 is CASTGTPQYEQYF. The CDR3 coding sequence is TGTGCCAGCACGGGGACACCTCAATACGAGCAGTACTTC.

The chain joins TRBV9 to TRBJ2-7; possibly TRBD1 for D (5 bases). The CDR3 runs to 14 residues. CDR1 and CDR2 (germline): SGDLS, YYNGEE. Trimming shortened V by 0 bases and J by 5 bases, and 12 bases separated the two germline ends. Here the CDR3 DNA reads TGTGCCAGCAGCGTAGCTCCAGGGCTAGACGAGCAGTACTTC. It is translated as CASSVAPGLDEQYF.

This clone was seen only a few times. The chain recombines TRBV7-8 with TRBJ2-7; D perhaps matches TRBD2 (7 bases). The CDR3 has 15 residues. Germline assignment: CDR1 SGHVS and CDR2 FQNEAQ. The ends were cut back, 5 bases at V and 9 bases at J, with 23 bases in the middle. The CDR3 DNA is TGTGCCAGCAGCGATTCACCCGGGAGGCGAGGGGGGCAGTACTTC. This codes for CASSDSPGRRGGQYF.

CDR3 nucleotides: TGCGCCAGCAGCCCGGGCTTGGACAGGGCGGACTATGGCTACACCTTC. This encodes CASSPGLDRADYGYTF. The rearrangement uses TRBV5-1 and TRBJ1-2; 8 bases line up with TRBD1. Germline V CDR1 and CDR2: SGHRS, YFSETQ. The CDR3 has 16 amino acids. V shed 4 bases, J shed 3 bases, and the junction held 11 bases outside the gene matches.

The genes are TRBV25-1 and TRBJ2-1, with 10 bases lining up with TRBD2. Per the germline V gene, CDR1 is MGHDK and CDR2 is SYGVNS. The CDR3 covers 16 residues. J lost 8 bases, V lost 3 bases, and 10 bases had no gene match. The CDR3 coding sequence is TGTGCCAGCAGTGACCTAGCGGGAGTGGTCTGGGATGAGCAGTTCTTC. It is translated as CASSDLAGVVWDEQFF.